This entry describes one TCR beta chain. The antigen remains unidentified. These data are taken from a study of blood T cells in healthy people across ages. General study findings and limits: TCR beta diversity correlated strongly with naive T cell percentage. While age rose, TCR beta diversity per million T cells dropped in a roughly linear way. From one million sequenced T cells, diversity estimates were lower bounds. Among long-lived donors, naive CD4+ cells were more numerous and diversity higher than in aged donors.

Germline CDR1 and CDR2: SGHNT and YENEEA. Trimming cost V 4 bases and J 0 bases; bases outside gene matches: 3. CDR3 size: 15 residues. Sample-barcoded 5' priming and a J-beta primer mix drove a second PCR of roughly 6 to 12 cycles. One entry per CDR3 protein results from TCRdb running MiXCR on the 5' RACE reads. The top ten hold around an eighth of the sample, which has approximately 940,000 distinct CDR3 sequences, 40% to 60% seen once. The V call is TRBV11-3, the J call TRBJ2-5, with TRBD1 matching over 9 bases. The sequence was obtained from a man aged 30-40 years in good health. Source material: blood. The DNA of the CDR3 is TGTGCCAGCAGCTCACGGACAGGGGACCAAGAGACCCAGTACTTC. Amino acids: CASSSRTGDQETQYF.